Following are 22 T cell receptor beta chains from one sample sequenced in a study of cytomegalovirus exposure and HLA in healthy donors. The study ran its PCR with 60 Vbeta and 13 Jbeta primers. The table came from immunoSEQ multiplex PCR; TCRdb's copy has only in-frame clones and leaves some out. The table lists about 98,000 clones, about 83% of them singletons. The sample was PBMCs. These receptors came from a man aged 60 to 69 in good health and CMV-seropositive.

DNA for the CDR3: TGTGCCAGCAGCCGGGACACCAATCAGCCCCAGCATTTT. This encodes CASSRDTNQPQHF. This chain uses TRBV6-4 with TRBJ1-5, with a possible D match to TRBD1 (6 bases). The CDR3 sequence is 13 residues long. From germline, CDR1 is MRHNA and CDR2 SNTAGT. Trimming pared 6 bases from V and 3 bases from J, leaving 9 bases between.

The chain uses TRBV5-1 and TRBJ2-5; perhaps TRBD1 as D (6 bases). CDR1 and CDR2 from the germline V gene are SGHRS and YFSETQ. The ends were cut back, 4 bases at V and 5 bases at J, with 18 bases in the middle. CDR3 length: 15 amino acids. The DNA of the CDR3 is TGCGCCAGCAGCCTAGGGGGAACTGGATCGGAGACCCAGTACTTC. Its protein product is CASSLGGTGSETQYF.

The chain carries TRBV7-3 and TRBJ2-7; 8 positions match TRBD1. The CDR3 has 14 amino acids. J was trimmed by 4 bases and V by 4 bases; bases with no gene match: 6. In germline, CDR1 is SGHTA, CDR2 FQGTGA. CDR3 nucleotide sequence: TGTGCCAGCAGCTACACAGGGGGATCATACGAGCAGTACTTC. Amino acid sequence: CASSYTGGSYEQYF.

This rearrangement joins TRBV19 to TRBJ1-2, with no clear D. V was clipped by 3 bases and J by 4 bases, with 18 bases between them. Germline CDR1 and CDR2: LNHDA and SQIVND (reference sequence). CDR3 size: 16 residues. The CDR3 sequence: CASSMRRDRKSYGYTF. In nucleotides, the CDR3 is TGTGCCAGTAGTATGAGGAGAGACCGTAAAAGCTATGGCTACACCTTC.

This clone has only one observation. The rearrangement links TRBV4-1 to TRBJ1-1; 9 bases fit TRBD1. Trimming cost V 6 bases and J 3 bases; bases outside gene matches: 5. This CDR3 is 14 amino acids long. The germline gives CDR1 MGHRA, CDR2 YSYEKL. CDR3 coding DNA: TGCGCCAGCAGATTTCGACAGGGGGACACTGAAGCTTTCTTT. Translating it yields CASRFRQGDTEAFF.

The rearrangement joins TRBV18 to TRBJ2-5; D is possibly TRBD1 (5 bases). The germline V gene has CDR1 KGHSH and CDR2 LQKENI. The CDR3 contains 15 residues. V lost 5 bases to trimming and J lost 2 bases, with 15 bases between them. The CDR3 bases are TGTGCCAGCTCAGGGATAAGGGGCCGGCAAGAGACCCAGTACTTC. This translates into CASSGIRGRQETQYF.

This clone has a single count. The chain carries TRBV2 and TRBJ1-2; maybe TRBD1 (6 bases). This CDR3 has 15 amino acids. Germline values: CDR1 SNHLY, CDR2 FYNNEI. V was shortened by 7 bases and J by 0 bases, with 15 bases between the two germline ends. DNA for the CDR3: TGTGCCAGCACTACACGGGGGGGCACTAACTATGGCTACACCTTC. Encoded protein: CASTTRGGTNYGYTF.

V gene TRBV18 combines with J gene TRBJ2-2; D call uncertain. This CDR3 is built from 14 residues. Trimming removed 3 bases from V and 5 bases from J, with 10 bases in between. Germline CDR1 and CDR2: KGHSH and LQKENI. The CDR3 spells CASSPRSKTGELFF. CDR3 bases: TGTGCCAGCTCACCTCGATCTAAAACCGGGGAGCTGTTTTTT.

The rearrangement links TRBV6-5 to TRBJ2-5; D is possibly TRBD2 (5 bases). The ends were cut back, 8 bases at V and 5 bases at J, with 15 bases in the middle. The CDR3 covers 13 residues. Germline V lookup: CDR1 MNHEY, CDR2 SVGAGI. This CDR3 is CASREGQRETQYF. DNA for the CDR3: TGTGCCAGCCGAGAAGGCCAGCGGGAGACCCAGTACTTC.

This clone was seen only a few times. The chain combines TRBV10-3 with TRBJ1-1, with D possibly matching TRBD1 (6 bases). The CDR3 is 12 residues long. The germline V and J ends were trimmed by 1 base and 10 bases, with 10 bases remaining between them. Germline CDR1 ENHRY, CDR2 SYGVKD. The CDR3: CAISELQGSAFF. The CDR3 DNA sequence: TGTGCCATCAGTGAGTTACAGGGATCAGCTTTCTTT.

The rearrangement joins TRBV6-1 to TRBJ1-6; no reliable D call. The CDR3 runs to 15 residues. The germline V and J ends were trimmed by 4 bases and 6 bases, with 13 bases remaining between them. CDR1 and CDR2 from the germline V gene are MNHNS and SASEGT. For the CDR3, the DNA is TGTGCCAGCAGTGTTGAAGCCTCGATTAATTCACCCCTCCACTTT. This encodes CASSVEASINSPLHF.

The chain uses TRBV2 and TRBJ2-1; TRBD2 matches 12 bases. Trimming at V came to 8 bases and at J to 7 bases, leaving 9 bases not matched to a gene. The CDR3 is 15 residues long. The germline V gene has CDR1 SNHLY and CDR2 FYNNEI. CDR3 bases: TGTGCCAGCCGGACTAGCGGGGACTATTGGAATGAGCAGTTCTTC. Its translation: CASRTSGDYWNEQFF.

The chain is built from TRBV5-1 and TRBJ1-6; D gene ambiguous. The V gene's germline CDR1 is SGHRS and CDR2 YFSETQ. This CDR3 is built from 14 residues. Trimming cost V 4 bases and J 6 bases, with 11 bases left between them. Here the CDR3 reads CASSIGLPNSPLHF. Written as DNA, the CDR3 is TGCGCCAGCAGCATTGGACTGCCTAATTCACCCCTCCACTTT.

This sequence joins TRBV9 and TRBJ2-7; D may be TRBD2 (6 bases). In germline, CDR1 is SGDLS, CDR2 YYNGEE. This CDR3 contains 15 residues. The germline V and J ends were trimmed by 0 bases and 5 bases, with 15 bases remaining between them. CDR3 loop: CASSVGTSRVNEQYF. As DNA, the CDR3 is TGTGCCAGCAGCGTAGGAACTAGCCGGGTTAACGAGCAGTACTTC.

This clone was found once. The CDR3 here is CASSSGQGPYYEQYF. The DNA for the CDR3 is TGTGCCAGCAGCTCAGGACAGGGGCCTTATTACGAGCAGTACTTC. The genes are TRBV7-9 and TRBJ2-5, with TRBD1 identical over 9 bases. The better agreement between TRBJ2-7 and the DNA end casts doubt on the J call. Germline V lookup: CDR1 SEHNR, CDR2 FQNEAQ (reference sequence). CDR3 length: 15 residues.

This clone showed up just a few times. The chain couples TRBV5-5 to TRBJ1-5; no firm D call. Trimming stripped 0 bases from V and 6 bases from J, with 16 bases between. The CDR3 extends over 16 amino acids. Germline loops: CDR1 SGHKS, CDR2 YYEKEE (reference sequence). The CDR3 sequence: CASSLVRVGEFQPQHF. The CDR3 DNA reads as TGTGCCAGCAGCTTGGTTCGGGTTGGAGAATTTCAGCCCCAGCATTTT.

This clone has at least ten counts. The genes are TRBV29-1 and TRBJ1-1; no clear D gene. V was clipped by 5 bases and J by 1 base, with 2 bases between them. The CDR3 has 10 amino acids. Germline loops: CDR1 SQVTM, CDR2 ANQGSEA. CDR3 nucleotides: TGCAGCGTTCGGAACACTGAAGCTTTCTTT. Its protein is CSVRNTEAFF. Variable domain in full (rest from reference TRBV29-1 and TRBJ1-1): SAVISQKPSRDICQRGTSLTIQCQVDSQVTMMFWYRQQPGQSLTLIATANQGSEATYESGFVIDKFPISRPNLTFSTLTVSNMSPEDSSIYLCSVRNTEAFFGQGTRLTVV.

V and J are TRBV9 and TRBJ2-6; D not resolved. The length of the CDR3 is 15 residues. Germline V gene lookup returns CDR1 SGDLS and CDR2 YYNGEE. V lost 3 bases and J lost 2, with 9 bases in between. The chain's CDR3 is CASSGVGTGANVLTF. The CDR3 DNA sequence: TGTGCCAGCAGCGGCGTGGGCACTGGGGCCAACGTCCTGACTTTC.

The V and J genes are TRBV28 and TRBJ1-5; tentative D call: TRBD1 (5 bases). V lost 3 bases and J lost 7, with 13 bases in between. CDR1 is MDHEN, CDR2 SYDVKM, per germline. The length of the CDR3 is 14 residues. CDR3 bases: TGTGCCAGCAGTTTGACAGAGCTTGGCCAGCCCCAGCATTTT. This encodes CASSLTELGQPQHF.

The CDR3 loop is CASSLSSTGELFF. In DNA form, the CDR3 reads TGTGCCAGCAGTTTATCGTCGACCGGGGAGCTGTTTTTT. V and J are TRBV27 and TRBJ2-2; D remains unclear. The CDR3 is made up of 13 amino acids. Between the trimmed V and J ends, which lost 0 bases and 5 bases, there was a span of 4 bases. The V gene's germline CDR1 is MNHEY and CDR2 SMNVEV (reference sequence).

V gene TRBV6-5 combines with J gene TRBJ1-5; D unclear. V was cut by 7 bases and J by 11 bases, with 15 bases left in between. The CDR3 has 12 residues. Germline assignment: CDR1 MNHEY and CDR2 SVGAGI. CDR3 bases: TGTGCCAGCACCCTATGGAGGGTAACCCAGCATTTT. Its protein is CASTLWRVTQHF.

The chain links TRBV4-3 to TRBJ2-2, with 11 bases identical to TRBD1. Germline V gene sequence: CDR1 LGHNA, CDR2 YSLEER. The CDR3 runs to 19 residues. The J segment lost 1 base and the V segment lost 4 bases, leaving 11 bases of the junction unmatched. DNA of the CDR3: TGCGCCAGCAGCCTCGGACAGGGGGCCCGCGGGCTGAACACCGGGGAGCTGTTTTTT. Its protein product is CASSLGQGARGLNTGELFF.